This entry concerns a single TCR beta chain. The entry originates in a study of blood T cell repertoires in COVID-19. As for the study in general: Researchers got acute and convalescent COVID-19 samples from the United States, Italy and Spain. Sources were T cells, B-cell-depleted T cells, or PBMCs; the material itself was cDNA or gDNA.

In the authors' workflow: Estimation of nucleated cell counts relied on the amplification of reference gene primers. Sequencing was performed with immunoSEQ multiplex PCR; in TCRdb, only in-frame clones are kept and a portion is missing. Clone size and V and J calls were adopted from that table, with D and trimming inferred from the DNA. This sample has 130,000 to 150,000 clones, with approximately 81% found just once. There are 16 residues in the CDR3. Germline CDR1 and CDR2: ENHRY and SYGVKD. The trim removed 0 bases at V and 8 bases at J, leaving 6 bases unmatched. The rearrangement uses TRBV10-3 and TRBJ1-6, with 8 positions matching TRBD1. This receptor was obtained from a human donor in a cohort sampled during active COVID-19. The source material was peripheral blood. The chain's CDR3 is CAISESPRGLDSPLHF. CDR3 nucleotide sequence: TGTGCCATCAGTGAGTCGCCCAGGGGGCTCGATTCACCCCTCCACTTT.